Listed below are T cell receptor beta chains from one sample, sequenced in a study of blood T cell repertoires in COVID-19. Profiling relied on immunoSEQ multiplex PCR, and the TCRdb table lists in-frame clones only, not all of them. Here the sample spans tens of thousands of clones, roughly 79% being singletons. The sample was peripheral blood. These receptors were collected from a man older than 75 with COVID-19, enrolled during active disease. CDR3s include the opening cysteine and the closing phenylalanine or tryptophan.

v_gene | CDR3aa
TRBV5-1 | CASSTTEANTGELFF
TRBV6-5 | CASVPGGSYEQYF
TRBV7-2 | CASSSGDRPAETQYF
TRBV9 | CASSVASRRDNNEQFF
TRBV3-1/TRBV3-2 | CASSSWTGDTEAFF
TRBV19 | CASSGGQLSNQPQHF
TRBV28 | CASRPWTATYEQYF
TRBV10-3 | CATSTGGVSYEQYF
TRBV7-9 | CASSFTGEQFF
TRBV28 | CASIGGGLRALHF
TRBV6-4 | CASRTGVNTGELFF